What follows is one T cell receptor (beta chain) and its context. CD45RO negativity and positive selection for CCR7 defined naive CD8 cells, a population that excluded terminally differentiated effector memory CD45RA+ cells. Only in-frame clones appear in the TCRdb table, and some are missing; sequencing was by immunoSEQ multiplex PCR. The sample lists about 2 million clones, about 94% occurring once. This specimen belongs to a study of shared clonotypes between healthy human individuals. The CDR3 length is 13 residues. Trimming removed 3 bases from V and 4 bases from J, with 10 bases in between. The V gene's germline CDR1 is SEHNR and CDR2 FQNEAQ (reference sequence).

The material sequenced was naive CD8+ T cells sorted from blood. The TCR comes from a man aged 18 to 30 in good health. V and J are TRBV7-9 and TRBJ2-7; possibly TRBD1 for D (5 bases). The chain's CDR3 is CASSLDTPYEQYF. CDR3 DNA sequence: TGTGCCAGCAGCTTGGACACCCCTTACGAGCAGTACTTC.